This TCR beta chain is from a study of vaccination effects on CD4 cells after COVID-19. This clone appeared a single time. Its specificity is not known. TCRdb's table, derived via immunoSEQ multiplex PCR, lists solely in-frame clones and lacks some. Of about 41,000 clones listed, approximately 70% are singletons. Trimming shortened V by 5 bases and J by 2 bases, and 15 bases separated the two germline ends. CDR3 size: 15 residues. Germline CDR1 is MNHEY and CDR2 is SMNVEV (reference sequence). ViraFEST expansion of antigen-specific CD4+ T cells with viral peptide pools preceded sequencing. Following 10 days of culture, CD4+ T cells were isolated. People in the vaccine group had not been infected with SARS-CoV-2 before, and their nucleocapsid antibodies were negative.

The sample was CD4+ T cells from PBMCs cultured with HCoV-OC43 spike peptides, taken before COVID-19 vaccination. Described subset: HCoV-OC43 spike overlapping peptide pool stimulation. This receptor was taken from a human donor who received a COVID-19 vaccine. J is TRBJ1-1 and V is TRBV27; a possible D gene is TRBD1 (5 bases). The CDR3 DNA reads TGTGCCAGCAGTCCGGGGACCTCGCCCAACACTGAAGCTTTCTTT. This encodes CASSPGTSPNTEAFF.